Below are 30 T cell receptor beta chains sequenced from a single sample in a study of shared clonotypes between healthy human individuals. Clones were sequenced by immunoSEQ multiplex PCR, and TCRdb holds only the in-frame ones, with some missing. The data hold a few million clones, with about nine tenths observed a single time. Material for sequencing was naive CD4+ T cells from PBMCs. Stated subset: CD45RA+ positively selected. The origin of the receptors is a man between 18 and 35 years old in good health. Some clones in this sample may be carry-over from other donors' samples.

This chain uses TRBV29-1 with TRBJ1-1; a weak D match, TRBD1 (5 bases). The ends were cut back, 3 bases at V and 3 bases at J, with 8 bases in the middle. The CDR3 consists of 12 residues. Looked up from germline, CDR1 is SQVTM and CDR2 is ANQGSEA. In DNA form, the CDR3 reads TGCAGCGTTGAGAGAGGGGACACTGAAGCTTTCTTT. Protein sequence: CSVERGDTEAFF.

The chain carries TRBV5-4 and TRBJ1-1; the match to TRBD1 covers 8 bases. The CDR3 contains 13 residues. After removal of 3 bases from V and 4 bases from J, the junction contained 2 bases not matched to a gene. Looked up from germline, CDR1 is SGHNT and CDR2 is YYREEE (reference sequence). The CDR3 DNA is TGTGCCAGCAGCTCAGGGGGCCGCACTGAAGCTTTCTTT. It is translated as CASSSGGRTEAFF.

The V gene is TRBV5-1, the J gene TRBJ2-2, with TRBD1 matching 7 bases. The CDR3 runs 14 residues. Per the germline V gene, CDR1 is SGHRS and CDR2 is YFSETQ. The junction had 9 bases not matched to a gene; V was cut back by 4 bases and J by 9 bases. The CDR3 nucleotides are TGCGCCAGCAGCCTGGGACAGTCGACCCGGGAGCTGTTTTTT. This sequence encodes CASSLGQSTRELFF.

The chain has TRBV7-9 and TRBJ1-2, with a tentative D call TRBD1 (6 bases). V lost 8 bases and J lost 7, with 17 bases in between. This CDR3 is built from 13 residues. Looked up from germline, CDR1 is SEHNR and CDR2 is FQNEAQ (reference sequence). In DNA, the CDR3 is TGTGCCAGCGCCCACAGGGAGATGAGTGGCTACACCTTC. The encoded protein is CASAHREMSGYTF.

The rearrangement links TRBV28 to TRBJ1-5, with 9 bases lining up with TRBD1. Germline assignment: CDR1 MDHEN and CDR2 SYDVKM. The ends lost 1 base at V and 1 base at J; junction bases unmatched: 5. The CDR3 sequence is 17 residues long. The CDR3, as DNA: TGTGCCAGCAGTTTATACAGGGGGCAGCCAAGCAATCAGCCCCAGCATTTT. Amino acid sequence: CASSLYRGQPSNQPQHF.

The chain is built from TRBV5-1 and TRBJ1-1; D remains ambiguous. Germline CDR1 reads SGHRS; CDR2 reads YFSETQ. This CDR3 has 17 residues. Trimming cost V 3 bases and J 0 bases, with 18 bases left between them. The chain's CDR3 is CASSWIVGVGMNTEAFF. The CDR3 DNA follows: TGCGCCAGCAGCTGGATCGTTGGGGTAGGGATGAACACTGAAGCTTTCTTT.

This clone was picked up one time. V usage is TRBV10-2 and J usage is TRBJ1-2; 7 bases map to TRBD1. V shed 6 bases and J 8 bases; nucleotides not matched to a gene: 9. The CDR3 extends over 13 amino acids. Germline loops: CDR1 WSHSY, CDR2 SAAADI. CDR3 sequence: CASRDPGQPGYTF. CDR3 bases: TGCGCCAGCAGGGACCCGGGACAGCCGGGCTACACCTTC.

V gene TRBV30 combines with J gene TRBJ2-7; 8 nucleotides agree with TRBD2. Germline assignment: CDR1 GTSNPN and CDR2 SVGIG (reference sequence). This CDR3 has 17 amino acids. V shed 4 bases, J shed 6 bases, and the junction held 20 bases outside the gene matches. CDR3: CAWTRQGPGGRQSEQYF. The CDR3 DNA follows: TGTGCCTGGACCCGCCAGGGGCCGGGCGGGAGGCAGAGCGAGCAGTACTTC.

The genes are TRBV5-1 and TRBJ1-1; D is perhaps TRBD1 (6 bases). Germline loops: CDR1 SGHRS, CDR2 YFSETQ. V lost 4 bases and J 4 bases, leaving 11 bases between the germline ends. The CDR3 is 13 amino acids. For the CDR3, the DNA is TGCGCCAGCAGCGTGACAGGACCCACTGAAGCTTTCTTT. This translates into CASSVTGPTEAFF.

On this clone: Distinct nucleotide sequences in the sample also encode this CDR3. J is TRBJ2-1 and V is TRBV28, with D possibly matching TRBD2 (5 bases). The CDR3 consists of 12 residues. Germline CDR1 and CDR2: MDHEN and SYDVKM. V was pared by 6 bases and J by 4 bases, with 7 bases between. The CDR3 nucleotides are TGTGCCAGCAGCCTAGCTTACAATGAGCAGTTCTTC. Encoded protein: CASSLAYNEQFF.

As to this clone: Other nucleotide sequences in the sample specify the same CDR3. The CDR3: CATSSRLQETQYF. The DNA for the CDR3 is TGTGCCACCAGCAGCAGACTGCAAGAGACCCAGTACTTC. The chain is built from TRBV15 and TRBJ2-5; D is undetermined. The CDR3 consists of 13 residues. Per the germline V gene, CDR1 is LNHNV and CDR2 is YYDKDF (reference sequence). Trimming removed 3 bases at V and 2 bases at J, with 7 bases between.

This sequence joins TRBV6-5 and TRBJ2-7; D not certain. V lost 6 bases and J 2 bases, leaving 11 bases between the germline ends. The CDR3 sequence is 13 residues long. Germline CDR1 reads MNHEY; CDR2 reads SVGAGI. CDR3 coding DNA: TGTGCCAGCAGCGATCCGCGTACCTACGAGCAGTACTTC. Its translation is CASSDPRTYEQYF.

The chain joins TRBV6-1 to TRBJ2-1, with 11 bases that match TRBD1. Losses at the gene ends were 9 bases for V and 12 bases for J; bases not matched to a gene: 7. Germline values: CDR1 MNHNS, CDR2 SASEGT. The length of the CDR3 is 12 residues. CDR3 coding DNA: TGTGCCAGGGGGACAGGGGGAGGTGGGCAGTTCTTC. It encodes CARGTGGGGQFF.

The J gene is TRBJ1-3, the V gene TRBV5-4; D is undetermined. The CDR3 has 16 residues. V dropped 4 bases and J dropped 0 bases, with 14 bases sitting between them. Germline V CDR1 and CDR2: SGHNT, YYREEE (reference sequence). CDR3 residues: CASSPGGEVSGNTIYF. The CDR3 bases are TGTGCCAGCAGCCCCGGAGGTGAAGTCTCTGGAAACACCATATATTTT. The full variable domain, with the rest looked up from reference TRBV5-4 and TRBJ1-3, is ETGVTQSPTHLIKTRGQQVTLRCSSQSGHNTVSWYQQALGQGPQFIFQYYREEENGRGNFPPRFSGLQFPNYSSELNVNALELDDSALYLCASSPGGEVSGNTIYFGEGSWLTVV.

The chain employs TRBV5-4 and TRBJ2-7, with 11 bases matching TRBD1. V dropped 4 bases and J dropped 4; count of bases not matched to a gene: 13. This CDR3 contains 17 residues. Germline lookup yields CDR1 SGHNT and CDR2 YYREEE (reference sequence). The CDR3 here is CASSSRPGQGERYEQYF. As DNA, the CDR3 is TGTGCCAGCAGCAGCCGTCCGGGACAGGGGGAGAGGTACGAGCAGTACTTC.

The V gene is TRBV20-1, the J gene TRBJ2-4; D remains ambiguous. The CDR3 covers 11 residues. Per germline, CDR1 DFQATT and CDR2 SNEGSKA (reference sequence). V was trimmed by 0 bases and J by 14 bases, leaving 11 bases between them. The CDR3 here is CSARDNRKEYF. CDR3 bases: TGCAGTGCTAGAGATAATCGGAAGGAGTACTTC.

On this clone: Additional DNA sequences in this sample encode the identical CDR3. The chain employs TRBV5-1 and TRBJ2-2, with D tentatively TRBD2 (6 bases). Trimming removed 3 bases from V and 2 bases from J, with 8 bases in between. Germline V gene lookup returns CDR1 SGHRS and CDR2 YFSETQ. There are 14 residues in the CDR3. The CDR3 sequence: CASSSGRNTGELFF. CDR3 bases: TGCGCCAGCAGCTCCGGGAGAAACACCGGGGAGCTGTTTTTT.

V and J are TRBV28 and TRBJ2-4; TRBD2 matches 8 bases. The germline V gene has CDR1 MDHEN and CDR2 SYDVKM. This CDR3 contains 16 residues. V gave up 4 bases and J gave up 6 bases; unmatched junction bases: 11. CDR3 coding DNA: TGTGCCAGCAGTTCCCCCCCCAGCGGGAGCTTAAACATTCAGTACTTC. It codes for CASSSPPSGSLNIQYF.

Points on this clone: The same CDR3 arises from other DNA sequences in this sample as well. V usage is TRBV28 and J usage is TRBJ2-7; the D call may be TRBD1 or TRBD2 (5 bases each). Trimming removed 6 bases at V and 5 bases at J, with 11 bases between. The CDR3 sequence is 12 residues long. Germline V gives CDR1 MDHEN, CDR2 SYDVKM. The CDR3 DNA sequence: TGTGCCAGCAGCCAACGAGGGGACGAGCAGTACTTC. It codes for CASSQRGDEQYF.

J is TRBJ1-5 and V is TRBV28; TRBD1 might be the D (6 bases). Germline CDR1 MDHEN, CDR2 SYDVKM. With 1 base removed from V and 9 bases from J, the gap between germline ends came to 13 bases. This CDR3 has 14 amino acids. CDR3 DNA: TGTGCCAGCAGTTTATCTGGGGGGCTTGGGCCCCAGCATTTT. Its protein is CASSLSGGLGPQHF. Full variable domain (missing parts from reference TRBV28 and TRBJ1-5): DVKVTQSSRYLVKRTGEKVFLECVQDMDHENMFWYRQDPGLGLRLIYFSYDVKMKEKGDIPEGYSVSREKKERFSLILESASTNQTSMYLCASSLSGGLGPQHFGDGTRLSIL.

The chain joins TRBV29-1 to TRBJ2-1; 10 bases are a match to TRBD2. V lost 7 bases to trimming and J lost 3 bases; unmatched junction nucleotides: 0. This CDR3 comprises 12 residues. Germline loops: CDR1 SQVTM, CDR2 ANQGSEA. Written as DNA, the CDR3 is TGCAGCGCTAGCGGGAGCTACAATGAGCAGTTCTTC. Its translation is CSASGSYNEQFF.

The chain links TRBV19 to TRBJ2-1; 10 bases line up with TRBD2. In germline, CDR1 is LNHDA, CDR2 SQIVND (reference sequence). This CDR3 comprises 15 residues. J was trimmed by 12 bases and V by 9 bases; bases with no gene match: 17. The CDR3: CASSALASGGPRQFF. CDR3 coding DNA: TGTGCCAGCAGTGCCTTGGCTAGCGGGGGCCCGAGGCAGTTCTTC.

The chain links TRBV6-6 to TRBJ2-5; D is undetermined. The germline gives CDR1 MNHNY, CDR2 SVGAGI (reference sequence). This CDR3 is 11 amino acids long. The V and J ends lost 4 bases and 4 bases respectively, with 4 bases between them. CDR3 region: CASSFRETQYF. CDR3 DNA: TGTGCCAGCAGTTTTCGAGAGACCCAGTACTTC.

The chain combines TRBV6-1 with TRBJ1-4; 7 bases are shared with TRBD1. Germline-derived CDR1 and CDR2 are MNHNS and SASEGT. The CDR3 totals 15 residues. V gave up 5 bases and J gave up 5 bases; unmatched junction bases: 8. The CDR3 DNA reads TGTGCCAGCAGTATACGACAGGGAGGAAATGAAAAACTGTTTTTT. Translating it yields CASSIRQGGNEKLFF.

The chain carries TRBV9 and TRBJ2-2; possibly TRBD1 for D (6 bases). V shed 6 bases and J shed 2 bases, with 14 bases lying between them. Germline loops: CDR1 SGDLS, CDR2 YYNGEE. The CDR3 contains 15 residues. In DNA, the CDR3 is TGTGCCAGCACCCCAAGGGGACAAAACACCGGGGAGCTGTTTTTT. It is translated as CASTPRGQNTGELFF.

This rearrangement joins TRBV5-1 to TRBJ2-6; the match to TRBD2 covers 7 bases. The CDR3 has 19 amino acids. Germline trimming cut 4 bases from V and 0 bases from J; bases unmatched to any gene: 13. Germline CDR1 SGHRS, CDR2 YFSETQ. The CDR3 here is CASSKSSSGAASGANVLTF. In nucleotides, the CDR3 is TGCGCCAGCAGCAAGTCTTCTAGCGGAGCAGCCTCTGGGGCCAACGTCCTGACTTTC.

A word on this clone: At one end the junction does not follow the germline gene, possibly because of a read error. The genes are TRBV5-4 and TRBJ1-4; perhaps TRBD1 as D (5 bases). Germline V gene lookup returns CDR1 SGHNT and CDR2 YYREEE (reference sequence). This CDR3 is 15 amino acids long. For the CDR3, the DNA is TGCGCCAGCAGCCAGGCCATACAGGCTAATGAAAAACTGTTTTTT. This gives the protein CASSQAIQANEKLFF.

The chain combines TRBV19 with TRBJ1-1; D ambiguous. This CDR3 contains 14 residues. Germline V CDR1 and CDR2: LNHDA, SQIVND (reference sequence). V shed 4 bases and J shed 4 bases, with 13 bases lying between them. The CDR3 sequence is CASSTPRWGTEAFF. In DNA, the CDR3 is TGTGCCAGTAGTACCCCTCGATGGGGCACTGAAGCTTTCTTT. The variable domain in full, with the rest retrieved from reference TRBV19 and TRBJ1-1, is DGGITQSPKYLFRKEGQNVTLSCEQNLNHDAMYWYRQDPGQGLRLIYYSQIVNDFQKGDIAEGYSVSREKKESFPLTVTSAQKNPTAFYLCASSTPRWGTEAFFGQGTRLTVV.

In regard to this clone: The sample contains more than one DNA sequence encoding this CDR3. The chain is built from TRBV5-1 and TRBJ1-1; the match to TRBD1 covers 9 bases. There are 15 residues in the CDR3. V shed 4 bases and J 0 bases; nucleotides not matched to a gene: 4. Germline V gene sequence: CDR1 SGHRS, CDR2 YFSETQ. The CDR3 DNA follows: TGCGCCAGCAGCCCCCGACAGGGGGTGAACACTGAAGCTTTCTTT. Translated, it gives CASSPRQGVNTEAFF.

This CDR3 is CASSSGPGTDYGYTF. The CDR3 region has the DNA TGTGCCAGCAGCTCCGGCCCCGGGACAGACTATGGCTACACCTTC. The chain carries TRBV7-8 and TRBJ1-2; 7 positions agree with TRBD1. This CDR3 is built from 15 residues. Germline CDR1 is SGHVS and CDR2 is FQNEAQ. The V gene end was trimmed by 4 bases and the J gene end by 3 bases; junction bases not matched to a gene: 8. Full variable domain (remainder filled in from reference TRBV7-8 and TRBJ1-2): GAGVSQSPRYKVAKRGQDVALRCDPISGHVSLFWYQQALGQGPEFLTYFQNEAQLDKSGLPSDRFFAERPEGSVSTLKIQRTQQEDSAVYLCASSSGPGTDYGYTFGSGTRLTVV.